The 8 T cell receptor beta chains presented below share a single source sample, sequenced in a study of shared clonotypes between healthy human individuals. Terminally differentiated effector memory CD45RA+ cells were excluded by CCR7 positive selection of CD45RO-negative cells. Sequencing was performed with immunoSEQ multiplex PCR; in TCRdb, only in-frame clones are kept and a portion is missing. The sample gives just over 2,000,000 clones, over 85% of which show up once; about 1.1% is in the top ten. What was sequenced was naive CD8+ T cells sorted from blood. Receptors were obtained from a man aged 18 to 30 in good health.

V usage is TRBV7-9 and J usage is TRBJ1-1, with D hard to call. The CDR3 is made up of 11 amino acids. The V end was cut by 5 bases, the J end by 7 bases, with 8 bases between. From germline, CDR1 is SEHNR and CDR2 FQNEAQ (reference sequence). CDR3 loop: CASSATDEAFF. CDR3 in DNA: TGTGCCAGCAGCGCAACAGATGAAGCTTTCTTT. The complete variable domain, with remaining parts taken from reference TRBV7-9 and TRBJ1-1, reads DTGVSQNPRHKITKRGQNVTFRCDPISEHNRLYWYRQTLGQGPEFLTYFQNEAQLEKSRLLSDRFSAERPKGSFSTLEIQRTEQGDSAMYLCASSATDEAFFGQGTRLTVV.

The V call is TRBV30, the J call TRBJ2-3, with 7 bases that match TRBD1. This CDR3 has 17 residues. CDR1 and CDR2 from the germline V gene are GTSNPN and SVGIG (reference sequence). V lost 0 bases and J lost 5; bases outside the gene matches: 14. Here the CDR3 reads CAWSVLQGHLRVDTQYF. CDR3 in DNA: TGTGCCTGGAGTGTCCTACAGGGGCATCTGAGGGTAGATACGCAGTATTTT.

Of note for this clone: In the same sample, other DNA sequences code for this CDR3. The V and J genes are TRBV9 and TRBJ1-5, with 7 bases identical to TRBD1. Germline V gene data show CDR1 as SGDLS and CDR2 as YYNGEE. The V and J ends lost 0 bases and 2 bases, in that order; junction bases with no gene match: 2. The CDR3 loop spans 15 amino acids. This chain's CDR3 is CASSVGQGGNQPQHF. CDR3 bases: TGTGCCAGCAGCGTAGGACAGGGAGGCAATCAGCCCCAGCATTTT. Variable domain in full (rest from reference TRBV9 and TRBJ1-5): DSGVTQTPKHLITATGQRVTLRCSPRSGDLSVYWYQQSLDQGLQFLIQYYNGEERAKGNILERFSAQQFPDLHSELNLSSLELGDSALYFCASSVGQGGNQPQHFGDGTRLSIL.

The CDR3 DNA reads TGCAGCGTTGAAGATCGGACAGGGAACACTGAAGCTTTCTTT. Protein product: CSVEDRTGNTEAFF. The chain is built from TRBV29-1 and TRBJ1-1; 7 bases fit TRBD1. V shed 0 bases, J shed 1 base, and the junction held 2 bases outside the gene matches. Germline assignment: CDR1 SQVTM and CDR2 ANQGSEA. This CDR3 has 14 amino acids.

On this clone itself: Other DNA sequences from this sample encode an identical CDR3 as well. This sequence joins TRBV9 and TRBJ2-3; D is undetermined. The CDR3 contains 14 residues. Germline V CDR1 and CDR2: SGDLS, YYNGEE. V shed 2 bases and J shed 5 bases, with 12 bases lying between them. CDR3 in DNA: TGTGCCAGCAGCGTGGCCGAAGGAAGAGATACGCAGTATTTT. Its protein product is CASSVAEGRDTQYF.

This chain uses TRBV19 with TRBJ2-7; 7 bases are a match to TRBD2. Trimming cost V 5 bases and J 0 bases; bases outside gene matches: 7. Germline V gives CDR1 LNHDA, CDR2 SQIVND (reference sequence). The CDR3 sequence is 15 residues long. CDR3 residues: CASSAGSGGSYEQYF. The CDR3 DNA follows: TGTGCCAGTAGTGCTGGGTCGGGGGGCTCCTACGAGCAGTACTTC.

V gene TRBV9 combines with J gene TRBJ2-7; TRBD2 matches 7 bases. Trimming took 0 bases from V and 5 from J; bases not matched to a gene: 5. The CDR3 runs to 14 residues. Germline assignment: CDR1 SGDLS and CDR2 YYNGEE. CDR3 region: CASSVGGSGHEQYF. In DNA, the CDR3 is TGTGCCAGCAGCGTAGGCGGGAGCGGTCACGAGCAGTACTTC. Filled out from reference TRBV9 and TRBJ2-7, the complete variable domain reads DSGVTQTPKHLITATGQRVTLRCSPRSGDLSVYWYQQSLDQGLQFLIQYYNGEERAKGNILERFSAQQFPDLHSELNLSSLELGDSALYFCASSVGGSGHEQYFGPGTRLTVT.

DNA of the CDR3: TGTGCCAGCAGTGGATGGGACACCGTCCAAGAGACCCAGTACTTC. This codes for CASSGWDTVQETQYF. The chain carries TRBV2 and TRBJ2-5; D perhaps matches TRBD1 (6 bases). This CDR3 is 15 amino acids long. Germline loops: CDR1 SNHLY, CDR2 FYNNEI. The V gene lost 4 bases and the J gene lost 1 base, with 13 bases spanning the gap. Filled out from reference TRBV2 and TRBJ2-5, the complete variable domain reads EPEVTQTPSHQVTQMGQEVILRCVPISNHLYFYWYRQILGQKVEFLVSFYNNEISEKSEIFDDQFSVERPDGSNFTLKIRSTKLEDSAMYFCASSGWDTVQETQYFGPGTRLLVL.